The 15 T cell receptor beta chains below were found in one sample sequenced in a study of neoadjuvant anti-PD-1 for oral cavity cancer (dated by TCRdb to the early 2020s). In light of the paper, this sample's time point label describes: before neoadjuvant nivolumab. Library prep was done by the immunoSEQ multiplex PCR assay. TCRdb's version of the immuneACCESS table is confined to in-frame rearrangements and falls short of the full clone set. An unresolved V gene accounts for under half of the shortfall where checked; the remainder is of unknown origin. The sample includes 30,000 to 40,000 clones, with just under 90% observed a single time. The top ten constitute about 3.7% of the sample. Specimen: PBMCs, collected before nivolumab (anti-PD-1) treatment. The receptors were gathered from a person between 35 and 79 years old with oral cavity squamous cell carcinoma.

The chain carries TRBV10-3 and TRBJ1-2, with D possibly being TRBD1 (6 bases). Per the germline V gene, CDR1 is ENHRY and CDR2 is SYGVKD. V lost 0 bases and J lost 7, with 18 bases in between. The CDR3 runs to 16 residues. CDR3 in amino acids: CAISESSAGDLGGYTF. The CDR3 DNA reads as TGTGCCATCAGTGAGTCGAGTGCAGGGGATTTAGGTGGCTACACCTTC.

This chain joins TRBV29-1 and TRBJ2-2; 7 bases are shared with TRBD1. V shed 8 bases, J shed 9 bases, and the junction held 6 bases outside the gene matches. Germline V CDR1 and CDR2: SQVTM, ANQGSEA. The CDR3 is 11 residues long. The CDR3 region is CSFNRGRELFF. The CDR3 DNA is TGCAGCTTTAACAGGGGCCGGGAGCTGTTTTTT.

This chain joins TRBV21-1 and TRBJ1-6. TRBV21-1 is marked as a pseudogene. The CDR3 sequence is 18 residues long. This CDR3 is CASSKEGGRCSYNSPLHF. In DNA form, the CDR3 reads TGTGCCAGCAGCAAAGAGGGGGGCCGTTGCTCCTATAATTCACCCCTCCACTTT.

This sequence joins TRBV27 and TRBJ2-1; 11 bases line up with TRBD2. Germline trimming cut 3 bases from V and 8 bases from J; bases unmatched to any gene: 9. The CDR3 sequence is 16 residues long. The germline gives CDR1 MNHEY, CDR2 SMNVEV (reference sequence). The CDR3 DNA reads TGTGCCAGCAGTTTTAGCGGGGGGGAACTTTTGGATGAGCAGTTCTTC. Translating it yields CASSFSGGELLDEQFF.

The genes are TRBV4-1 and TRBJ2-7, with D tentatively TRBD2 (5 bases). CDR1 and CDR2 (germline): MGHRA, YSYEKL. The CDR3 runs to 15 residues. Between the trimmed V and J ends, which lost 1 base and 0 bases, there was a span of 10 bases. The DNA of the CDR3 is TGCGCCAGCAGCCAAGCGGGGAACCCCTCCTACGAGCAGTACTTC. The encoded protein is CASSQAGNPSYEQYF.

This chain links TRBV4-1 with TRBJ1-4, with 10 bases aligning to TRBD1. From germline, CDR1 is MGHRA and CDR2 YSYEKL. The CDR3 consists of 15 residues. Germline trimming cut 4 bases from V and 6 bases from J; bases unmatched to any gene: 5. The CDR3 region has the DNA TGCGCCAGCAGCCCCACCGGGACAGGGGATGAAAAACTGTTTTTT. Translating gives CASSPTGTGDEKLFF.

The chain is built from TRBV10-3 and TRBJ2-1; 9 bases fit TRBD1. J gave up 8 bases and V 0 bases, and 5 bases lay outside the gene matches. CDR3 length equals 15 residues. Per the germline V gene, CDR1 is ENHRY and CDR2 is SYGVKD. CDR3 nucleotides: TGTGCCATCAGTGAGTCCCGGGACAGGGTCCATGAGCAGTTCTTC. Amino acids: CAISESRDRVHEQFF.

The CDR3, as DNA: TGTGCCAGCAGTTCCTACCAGGGGAGTGGGAACACCATATATTTT. This sequence encodes CASSSYQGSGNTIYF. V usage is TRBV6-5 and J usage is TRBJ1-3, with D perhaps matching TRBD1 (6 bases). CDR3 length: 15 amino acids. Germline assignment: CDR1 MNHEY and CDR2 SVGAGI. V was trimmed by 4 bases and J by 7 bases, leaving 17 bases between them.

The CDR3 protein is CASSRRFSGANVLTF. The CDR3 bases are TGTGCCAGCAGCCGACGGTTCTCTGGGGCCAACGTCCTGACTTTC. The chain couples TRBV7-9 to TRBJ2-6; D is unclear. This CDR3 is built from 15 residues. Germline loops: CDR1 SEHNR, CDR2 FQNEAQ (reference sequence). Between the trimmed V and J ends, which lost 5 bases and 0 bases, there was a span of 8 bases.

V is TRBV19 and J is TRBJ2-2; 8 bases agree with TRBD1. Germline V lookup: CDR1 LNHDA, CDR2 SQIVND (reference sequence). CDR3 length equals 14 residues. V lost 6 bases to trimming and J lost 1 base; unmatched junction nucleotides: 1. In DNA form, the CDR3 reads TGTGCCAGTAGCGGGACAGGGAACACCGGGGAGCTGTTTTTT. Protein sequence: CASSGTGNTGELFF.

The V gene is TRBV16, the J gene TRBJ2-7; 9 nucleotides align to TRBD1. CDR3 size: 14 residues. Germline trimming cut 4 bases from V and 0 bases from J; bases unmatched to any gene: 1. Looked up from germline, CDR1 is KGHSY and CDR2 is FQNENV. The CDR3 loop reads CASSPDRGSYEQYF. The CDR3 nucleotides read TGTGCCAGCAGCCCGGACAGGGGCTCCTACGAGCAGTACTTC.

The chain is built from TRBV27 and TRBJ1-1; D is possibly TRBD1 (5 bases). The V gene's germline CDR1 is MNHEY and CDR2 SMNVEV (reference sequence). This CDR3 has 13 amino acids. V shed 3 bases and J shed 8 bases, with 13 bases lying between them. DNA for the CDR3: TGTGCCAGCAGTTTCTCCAGGGCAGCAGAAGCTTTCTTT. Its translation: CASSFSRAAEAFF.

The CDR3 nucleotides are TGCGCCAGCAGCCGGGGACAGGGACCCTACGAGCAGTACTTC. It yields the protein CASSRGQGPYEQYF. This chain links TRBV4-3 with TRBJ2-7; 9 bases fit TRBD1. Germline CDR1 reads LGHNA; CDR2 reads YSLEER. The CDR3 contains 14 residues. The junction had 3 bases not matched to a gene; V was cut back by 4 bases and J by 2 bases.

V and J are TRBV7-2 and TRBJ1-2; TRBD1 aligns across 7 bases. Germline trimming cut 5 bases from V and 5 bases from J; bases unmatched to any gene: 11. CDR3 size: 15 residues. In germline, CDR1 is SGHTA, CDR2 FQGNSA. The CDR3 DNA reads TGTGCCAGCAGCCCTCGGACAGGCCAGGTGTATGGCTACACCTTC. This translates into CASSPRTGQVYGYTF.

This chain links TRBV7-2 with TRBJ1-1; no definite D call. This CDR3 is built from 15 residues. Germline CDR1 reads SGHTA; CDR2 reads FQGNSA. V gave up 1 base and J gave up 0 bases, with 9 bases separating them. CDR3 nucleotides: TGTGCCAGCAGCTTAGAGCCCGGAATGAACACTGAAGCTTTCTTT. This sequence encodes CASSLEPGMNTEAFF.